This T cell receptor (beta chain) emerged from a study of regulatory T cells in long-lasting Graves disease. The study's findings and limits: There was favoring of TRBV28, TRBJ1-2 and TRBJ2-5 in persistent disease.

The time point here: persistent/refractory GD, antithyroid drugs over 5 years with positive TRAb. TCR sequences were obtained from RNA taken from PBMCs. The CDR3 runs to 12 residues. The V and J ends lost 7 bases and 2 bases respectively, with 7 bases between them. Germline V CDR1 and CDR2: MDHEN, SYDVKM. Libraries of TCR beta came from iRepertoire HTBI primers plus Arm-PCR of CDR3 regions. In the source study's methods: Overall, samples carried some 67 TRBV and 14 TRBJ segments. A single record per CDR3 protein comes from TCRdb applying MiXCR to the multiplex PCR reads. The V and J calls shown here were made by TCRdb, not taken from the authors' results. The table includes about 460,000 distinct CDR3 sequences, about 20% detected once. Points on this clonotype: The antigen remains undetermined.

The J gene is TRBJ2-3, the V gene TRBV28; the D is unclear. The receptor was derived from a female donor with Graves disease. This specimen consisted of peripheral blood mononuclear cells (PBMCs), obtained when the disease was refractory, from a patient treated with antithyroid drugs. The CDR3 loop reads CASKTDTDTQYF. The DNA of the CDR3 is TGTGCCAGCAAGACTGACACAGATACGCAGTATTTT.